The 26 T cell receptor beta chains below come from one sample, sequenced in a study of blood T cell repertoires in COVID-19. TCRdb keeps only in-frame clones here, not all; method: immunoSEQ multiplex PCR. The sample carries a few hundred thousand clones, 70% to 90% recorded once. Sample: peripheral blood. The origin of the receptors is a man aged 60 to 75 who had recovered from COVID-19.

This sequence joins TRBV6-5 and TRBJ1-6, with 9 bases aligning to TRBD1. The CDR3 has 15 residues. V was pared by 0 bases and J by 7 bases, with 1 base of the junction left unmatched. Germline V gene sequence: CDR1 MNHEY, CDR2 SVGAGI. This CDR3 reads CASSYSTGGNSPLHF. In nucleotides, the CDR3 is TGTGCCAGCAGTTACTCGACAGGGGGAAATTCACCCCTCCACTTT.

The chain recombines TRBV24-1 with TRBJ2-3; possible D gene TRBD2, 6 bases. V lost 4 bases to trimming and J lost 6 bases, with 13 bases between them. CDR1 KGHDR and CDR2 SFDVKD come from the germline V gene. This CDR3 has 14 residues. The DNA of the CDR3 is TGTGCCACCAGTGACGGAGGGGCGGGGGATACGCAGTATTTT. This codes for CATSDGGAGDTQYF.

The chain has TRBV15 and TRBJ1-5; 7 bases match TRBD1. After removal of 9 bases from V and 1 base from J, the junction contained 6 bases not matched to a gene. Germline-derived CDR1 and CDR2 are LNHNV and YYDKDF (reference sequence). This CDR3 contains 14 residues. The DNA of the CDR3 is TGTGCCACGGGACGGGACAGAAGCAATCAGCCCCAGCATTTT. Translating it yields CATGRDRSNQPQHF.

The chain couples TRBV28 to TRBJ2-2; TRBD1 agrees at 7 bases. The CDR3 extends over 14 amino acids. Looked up from germline, CDR1 is MDHEN and CDR2 is SYDVKM. V dropped 8 bases and J dropped 9; count of bases not matched to a gene: 12. This CDR3 reads CASLGDSLNRELFF. The CDR3 nucleotides read TGTGCCAGCCTAGGGGACAGCCTGAACCGGGAGCTGTTTTTT. Full variable domain (remainder filled in from reference TRBV28 and TRBJ2-2): DVKVTQSSRYLVKRTGEKVFLECVQDMDHENMFWYRQDPGLGLRLIYFSYDVKMKEKGDIPEGYSVSREKKERFSLILESASTNQTSMYLCASLGDSLNRELFFGEGSRLTVL.

This chain connects TRBV5-1 to TRBJ2-7; D might be TRBD1 (6 bases). Looked up from germline, CDR1 is SGHRS and CDR2 is YFSETQ. There are 14 residues in the CDR3. V was trimmed by 2 bases and J by 3 bases, leaving 12 bases between them. The CDR3 loop is CASSLQGTFYEQYF. CDR3 bases: TGCGCCAGCAGCTTACAGGGTACTTTCTACGAGCAGTACTTC.

V gene TRBV6-5 combines with J gene TRBJ1-5; 7 bases map to TRBD1. Germline V gives CDR1 MNHEY, CDR2 SVGAGI. The CDR3 length is 14 residues. V was pared by 6 bases and J by 4 bases, with 6 bases of the junction left unmatched. CDR3 in DNA: TGTGCCAGCAGACCGACAGGGATAAATCAGCCCCAGCATTTT. It specifies CASRPTGINQPQHF.

V and J are TRBV7-9 and TRBJ2-3; 7 nucleotides line up with TRBD1. From germline, CDR1 is SEHNR and CDR2 FQNEAQ (reference sequence). The CDR3 has 14 amino acids. V was pared by 4 bases and J by 4 bases, with 5 bases of the junction left unmatched. The CDR3 region has the DNA TGTGCCAGCAGCTCGACAGGGCTGGCAGATACGCAGTATTTT. Amino acid sequence: CASSSTGLADTQYF.

The rearrangement links TRBV4-1 to TRBJ1-2; D unclear. CDR3 size: 15 residues. CDR1 is MGHRA, CDR2 YSYEKL, per germline. Trimming shortened V by 0 bases and J by 3 bases, and 11 bases separated the two germline ends. The CDR3 DNA reads TGCGCCAGCAGCCAAGATAACCGGGAAGACTATGGCTACACCTTC. Translating gives CASSQDNREDYGYTF.

V and J are TRBV5-6 and TRBJ2-3, with TRBD1 as a possible D gene (5 bases). CDR3 size: 13 residues. Trimming pared 4 bases from V and 0 bases from J, leaving 6 bases between. CDR1 SGHDT and CDR2 YYEEEE come from the germline V gene. In DNA, the CDR3 is TGTGCCAGCAGCCGACAGAGCACAGATACGCAGTATTTT. It specifies CASSRQSTDTQYF.

This clone was counted a single time. CDR3 nucleotides: TGTGCCAGCAGCAAAGACAGATCGGACGAGCAGTACTTC. It encodes CASSKDRSDEQYF. This chain connects TRBV21-1 to TRBJ2-7; the table's D call, TRBD1, was not checked against the DNA. TRBV21-1 is listed as a pseudogene. The CDR3 has 13 residues.

J is TRBJ2-7 and V is TRBV6-5, with 8 nucleotides matching TRBD1. This CDR3 comprises 14 residues. Unmatched junction bases numbered 11, after V lost 7 bases and J lost 6 bases. Germline values: CDR1 MNHEY, CDR2 SVGAGI. The chain's CDR3 is CASKKKDRVSEQYF. CDR3 DNA: TGTGCCAGCAAAAAAAAGGACAGGGTAAGCGAGCAGTACTTC.

This clone was counted a single time. The chain is built from TRBV5-5 and TRBJ1-6; tentatively, D is TRBD1 (5 bases). Deletions cut 6 bases from V and 5 bases from J, with 15 bases between. The CDR3 totals 15 residues. Germline CDR1 and CDR2: SGHKS and YYEKEE (reference sequence). This chain's CDR3 is CASKRDGANNSPLHF. Here the CDR3 DNA reads TGTGCCAGCAAGCGGGACGGGGCTAATAATTCACCCCTCCACTTT.

The rearrangement joins TRBV19 to TRBJ2-7; 9 nucleotides line up with TRBD2. The CDR3 contains 15 residues. The germline gives CDR1 LNHDA, CDR2 SQIVND (reference sequence). Unmatched junction bases numbered 15, after V lost 5 bases and J lost 10 bases. The chain's CDR3 is CASSVPGLASRIQYF. DNA of the CDR3: TGTGCCAGTAGTGTCCCCGGACTAGCGTCAAGAATTCAGTACTTC.

V is TRBV7-9 and J is TRBJ2-1; 12 bases match TRBD2. The CDR3 extends over 14 amino acids. The germline V gene encodes CDR1 SEHNR and CDR2 FQNEAQ (reference sequence). Trimming at V came to 7 bases and at J to 6 bases, leaving 4 bases not matched to a gene. CDR3 amino acids: CASTPLAGGNEQFF. The CDR3 nucleotides read TGTGCCAGCACCCCACTAGCGGGAGGCAATGAGCAGTTCTTC.

The chain couples TRBV19 to TRBJ2-1; a possible D gene is TRBD2 (5 bases). Germline values: CDR1 LNHDA, CDR2 SQIVND (reference sequence). CDR3 length: 12 residues. With 6 bases removed from V and 12 bases from J, the gap between germline ends came to 15 bases. CDR3 DNA sequence: TGTGCCAGTAGCGAACTCGGACTTGGGCAGTTCTTC. Residues: CASSELGLGQFF.

The chain carries TRBV7-7 and TRBJ2-1, with D unclear. CDR1 and CDR2 from the germline V gene are SSHAT and FNYEAQ (reference sequence). V was shortened by 4 bases and J by 0 bases, with 10 bases between the two germline ends. The CDR3 runs to 15 residues. The CDR3 DNA sequence: TGTGCCAGCAGCTCCGCCCCGAGCTCCTACAATGAGCAGTTCTTC. Amino acid sequence: CASSSAPSSYNEQFF.

CDR3 sequence (DNA): TGTGCCAGTAGTATAGCCGGGACTAGCGCCACAGATACGCAGTATTTT. It codes for CASSIAGTSATDTQYF. The rearrangement uses TRBV19 and TRBJ2-3; TRBD2 agrees at 10 bases. The CDR3 covers 16 residues. Germline-derived CDR1 and CDR2 are LNHDA and SQIVND (reference sequence). Trimming cost V 1 base and J 2 bases; bases outside gene matches: 3. The entire variable domain, with the rest obtained from reference TRBV19 and TRBJ2-3, is as follows: DGGITQSPKYLFRKEGQNVTLSCEQNLNHDAMYWYRQDPGQGLRLIYYSQIVNDFQKGDIAEGYSVSREKKESFPLTVTSAQKNPTAFYLCASSIAGTSATDTQYFGPGTRLTVL.

The chain has TRBV7-2 and TRBJ2-1; D not certain. The V end lost 0 bases, the J end lost 9 bases, and 6 bases lay between the germline ends. The CDR3 covers 12 residues. Germline V gene data show CDR1 as SGHTA and CDR2 as FQGNSA. CDR3 amino acids: CASSLASREQFF. CDR3 in DNA: TGTGCCAGCAGCTTAGCATCCCGTGAGCAGTTCTTC. The full variable domain, in which reference TRBV7-2 and TRBJ2-1 provide the parts outside the CDR3, is GAGVSQSPSNKVTEKGKDVELRCDPISGHTALYWYRQSLGQGLEFLIYFQGNSAPDKSGLPSDRFSAERTGGSVSTLTIQRTQQEDSAVYLCASSLASREQFFGPGTRLTVL.

The chain carries TRBV29-1 and TRBJ2-1; 8 nucleotides line up with TRBD2. V dropped 1 base and J dropped 4; count of bases not matched to a gene: 6. The CDR3 is 15 amino acids. CDR1 is SQVTM and CDR2 is ANQGSEA in the germline V gene. The CDR3 sequence: CSVEGLSGVYNEQFF. For the CDR3, the DNA is TGCAGCGTTGAAGGCCTTAGCGGGGTTTACAATGAGCAGTTCTTC.

The V gene is TRBV19, the J gene TRBJ2-3, with TRBD1 matching 10 bases. Germline CDR1 and CDR2: LNHDA and SQIVND (reference sequence). Trimming removed 7 bases from V and 0 bases from J; junction bases left unmatched: 4. This CDR3 region has 15 residues. The CDR3 loop reads CASTGTGVSTDTQYF. CDR3 in DNA: TGTGCCAGTACCGGGACAGGGGTTAGCACAGATACGCAGTATTTT.

The chain joins TRBV9 to TRBJ2-7; tentative D call: TRBD2 (5 bases). Germline V gene data show CDR1 as SGDLS and CDR2 as YYNGEE. This CDR3 has 18 amino acids. Trimming removed 1 base from V and 0 bases from J, with 20 bases in between. In DNA, the CDR3 is TGTGCCAGCAGCGTATCCCCGTCCGGACTGTGGAACTCCTACGAGCAGTACTTC. Protein product: CASSVSPSGLWNSYEQYF.

The V and J genes are TRBV27 and TRBJ2-4; a possible D gene is TRBD2 (6 bases). Germline V gene lookup returns CDR1 MNHEY and CDR2 SMNVEV (reference sequence). V was clipped by 5 bases and J by 3 bases, with 17 bases between them. The CDR3 is made up of 16 amino acids. CDR3 in amino acids: CASSGERAPGKNIQYF. The CDR3 DNA reads as TGTGCCAGCAGTGGGGAGCGGGCGCCGGGCAAAAACATTCAGTACTTC.

The chain has TRBV7-9 and TRBJ2-1; D is possibly TRBD2 (5 bases). The length of the CDR3 is 15 residues. Trimming removed 6 bases at V and 4 bases at J, with 16 bases between. Germline loops: CDR1 SEHNR, CDR2 FQNEAQ (reference sequence). The CDR3 spells CASSPASQRYNEQFF. The CDR3, as DNA: TGTGCCAGCAGTCCAGCCTCCCAGCGGTACAATGAGCAGTTCTTC.

The J gene is TRBJ2-1, the V gene TRBV11-2; 12 bases fit TRBD2. V gave up 1 base and J gave up 8 bases; unmatched junction bases: 3. Germline CDR1 reads SGHAT; CDR2 reads FQNNGV. The CDR3 runs 15 residues. The CDR3 reads CASSLATSGSDEQFF. The CDR3 coding sequence is TGTGCCAGCAGCTTAGCGACTAGCGGGAGCGATGAGCAGTTCTTC.

A single count supports this clone. Additional DNA sequences in this sample encode the identical CDR3. This chain joins TRBV9 and TRBJ2-2; TRBD1 matches 7 bases. Germline assignment: CDR1 SGDLS and CDR2 YYNGEE. J lost 0 bases, V lost 4 bases, and 3 bases had no gene match. The CDR3 sequence is 15 residues long. The CDR3: CASSPQGANTGELFF. The CDR3, as DNA: TGTGCCAGCAGCCCTCAGGGGGCGAACACCGGGGAGCTGTTTTTT.

This clone was seen a few times. The genes are TRBV5-1 and TRBJ1-4, with 7 bases aligning to TRBD1. The V gene end was trimmed by 0 bases and the J gene end by 6 bases; junction bases not matched to a gene: 5. Germline values: CDR1 SGHRS, CDR2 YFSETQ. The CDR3 consists of 15 residues. This CDR3 reads CASSLGGRGDEKLFF. Here the CDR3 DNA reads TGCGCCAGCAGCTTGGGCGGCAGGGGGGATGAAAAACTGTTTTTT.